The clone carrying this T cell receptor (beta chain) has more than one count but fewer than ten. A single record per CDR3 protein comes from TCRdb applying MiXCR to the PCR reads. The table has 88,000 or so distinct CDR3 sequences, 20% to 25% seen once; the top ten hold approximately 1%. Germline V gene lookup returns CDR1 LGHNA and CDR2 YSLEER. Trimming took off 0 bases at V and 3 bases at J, with 18 bases between the two ends. The CDR3 consists of 17 residues. This entry belongs to a study of molecular identifiers for immune sequencing clone quantification. Sample: naive CD8+ T cells from blood, with Jurkat cell RNA spiked in. The subset here: FACS-sorted CD8+CD4-CCR7+CD45RA+ naive T cells. V usage is TRBV4-3 and J usage is TRBJ2-7; D is perhaps TRBD2 (6 bases). The TCR was taken from a human donor in good health. Some libraries in this study had Jurkat cell RNA spiked in. CDR3 in amino acids: CASSQDSANAGSYEQYF. The DNA of the CDR3 is TGCGCCAGCAGCCAAGATAGTGCGAATGCGGGAAGCTACGAGCAGTACTTC.